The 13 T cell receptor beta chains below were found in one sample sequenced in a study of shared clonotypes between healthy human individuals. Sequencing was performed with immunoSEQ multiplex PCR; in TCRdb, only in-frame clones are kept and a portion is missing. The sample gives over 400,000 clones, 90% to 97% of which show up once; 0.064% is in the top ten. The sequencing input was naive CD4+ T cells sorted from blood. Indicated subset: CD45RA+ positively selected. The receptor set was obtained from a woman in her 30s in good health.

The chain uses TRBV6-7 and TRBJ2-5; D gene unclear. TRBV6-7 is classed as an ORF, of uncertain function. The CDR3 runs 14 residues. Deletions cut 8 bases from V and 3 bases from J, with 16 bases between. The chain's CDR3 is CASASRSWKETQYF. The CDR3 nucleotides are TGTGCCAGCGCCAGCAGGTCGTGGAAAGAGACCCAGTACTTC.

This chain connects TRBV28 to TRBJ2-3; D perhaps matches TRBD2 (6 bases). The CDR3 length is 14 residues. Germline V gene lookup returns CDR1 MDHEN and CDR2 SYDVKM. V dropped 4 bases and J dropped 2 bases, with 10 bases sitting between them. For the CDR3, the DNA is TGTGCCAGCAGTTCCCGCGGGGTCACAGATACGCAGTATTTT. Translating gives CASSSRGVTDTQYF.

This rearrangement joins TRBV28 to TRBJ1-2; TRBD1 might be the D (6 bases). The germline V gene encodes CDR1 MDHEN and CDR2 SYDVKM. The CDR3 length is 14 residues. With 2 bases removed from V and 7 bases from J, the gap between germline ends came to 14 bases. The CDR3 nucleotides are TGTGCCAGCAGTTTAAGTACAGGGTATGCTGGCTACACCTTC. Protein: CASSLSTGYAGYTF.

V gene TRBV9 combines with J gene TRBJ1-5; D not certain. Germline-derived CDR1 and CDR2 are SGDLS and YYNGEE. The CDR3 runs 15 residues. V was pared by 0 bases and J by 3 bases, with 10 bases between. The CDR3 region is CASSVGDGYNQPQHF. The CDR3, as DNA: TGTGCCAGCAGCGTAGGAGACGGTTACAATCAGCCCCAGCATTTT.

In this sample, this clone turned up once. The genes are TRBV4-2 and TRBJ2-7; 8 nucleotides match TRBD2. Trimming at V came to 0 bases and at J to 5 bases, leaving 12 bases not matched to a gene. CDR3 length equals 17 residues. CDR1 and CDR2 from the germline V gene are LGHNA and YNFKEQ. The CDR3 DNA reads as TGTGCCAGCAGCCAAGAACTTTCTTCGGGAGGGTCCCACGAGCAGTACTTC. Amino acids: CASSQELSSGGSHEQYF.

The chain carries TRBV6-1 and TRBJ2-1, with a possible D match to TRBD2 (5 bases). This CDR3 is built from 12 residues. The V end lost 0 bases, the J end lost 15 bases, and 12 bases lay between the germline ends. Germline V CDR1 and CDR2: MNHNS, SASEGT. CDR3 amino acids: CASSEALGEGFF. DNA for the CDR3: TGTGCCAGCAGTGAAGCGCTCGGAGAGGGGTTCTTC.

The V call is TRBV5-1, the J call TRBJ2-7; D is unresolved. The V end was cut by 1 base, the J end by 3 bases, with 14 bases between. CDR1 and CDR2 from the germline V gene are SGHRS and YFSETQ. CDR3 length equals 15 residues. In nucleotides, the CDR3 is TGCGCCAGCAGCTTGTATCTCAGAAGGGACTACGAGCAGTACTTC. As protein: CASSLYLRRDYEQYF.

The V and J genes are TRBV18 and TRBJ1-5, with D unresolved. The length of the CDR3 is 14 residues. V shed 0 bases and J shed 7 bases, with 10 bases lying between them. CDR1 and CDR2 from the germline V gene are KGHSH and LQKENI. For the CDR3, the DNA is TGTGCCAGCTCACCACCGGGCCCCACCCAGCCCCAGCATTTT. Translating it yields CASSPPGPTQPQHF.

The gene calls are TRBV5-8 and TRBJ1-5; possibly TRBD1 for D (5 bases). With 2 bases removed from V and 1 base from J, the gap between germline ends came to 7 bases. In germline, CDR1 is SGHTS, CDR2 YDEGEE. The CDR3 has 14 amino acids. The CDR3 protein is CASSLRQSNQPQHF. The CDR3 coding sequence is TGTGCCAGCAGCTTACGACAGAGCAATCAGCCCCAGCATTTT.

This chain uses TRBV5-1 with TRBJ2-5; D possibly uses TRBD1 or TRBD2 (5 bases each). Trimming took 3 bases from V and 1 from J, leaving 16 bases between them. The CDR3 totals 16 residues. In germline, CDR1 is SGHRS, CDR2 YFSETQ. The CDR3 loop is CASSWDPRRSQETQYF. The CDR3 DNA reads TGCGCCAGCAGCTGGGACCCCCGGCGGAGCCAAGAGACCCAGTACTTC.

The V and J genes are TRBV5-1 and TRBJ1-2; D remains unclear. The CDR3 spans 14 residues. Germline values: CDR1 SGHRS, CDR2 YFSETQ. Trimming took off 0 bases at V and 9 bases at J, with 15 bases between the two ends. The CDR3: CASSLEAAHSRYTF. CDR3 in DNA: TGCGCCAGCAGCTTGGAGGCGGCCCATAGTCGCTACACCTTC.

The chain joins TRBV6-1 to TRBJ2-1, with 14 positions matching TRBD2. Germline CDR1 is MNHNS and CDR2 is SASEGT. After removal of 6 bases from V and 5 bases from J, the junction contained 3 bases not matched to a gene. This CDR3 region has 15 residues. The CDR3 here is CASRPGLAGDNEQFF. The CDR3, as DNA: TGTGCCAGCAGACCGGGACTAGCGGGAGACAATGAGCAGTTCTTC.

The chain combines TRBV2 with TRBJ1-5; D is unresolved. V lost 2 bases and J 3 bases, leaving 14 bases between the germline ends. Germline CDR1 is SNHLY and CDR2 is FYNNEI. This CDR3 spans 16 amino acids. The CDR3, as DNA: TGTGCCAGCAGTGAATTTGGGCAAGAAACCAATCAGCCCCAGCATTTT. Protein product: CASSEFGQETNQPQHF.